Below, one T cell receptor (beta chain) is given with its context. Its antigen is not identified. This sample was taken from a study of blood T cells in healthy people across ages. General study points: Older individuals had lower TCR beta diversity per million T cells (the decline was roughly linear). Unknown donor CMV status possibly confounded expanded clonotype changes. The study found TCR beta diversity correlated strongly with naive T cell percentage.

Primers used in a second PCR of roughly 6 to 12 cycles were a sample-barcoded 5' primer and a J-beta primer mix. TCRdb re-derived calls from the 5' RACE reads in MiXCR, one entry per CDR3 protein. The sample carries 700,000 to 850,000 distinct CDR3 sequences, about 55% recorded once. The CDR3 has 12 residues. Trimming removed 0 bases from V and 13 bases from J, with 7 bases in between. In germline, CDR1 is SNHLY, CDR2 FYNNEI. The chain is built from TRBV2 and TRBJ1-6; D remains ambiguous. The sample comprised blood. The origin of this receptor is a man at least 80 years old in good health. Here the CDR3 DNA reads TGTGCCAGCAGTGAAGCCAGTCGGCCCCTCCACTTT. Its translation: CASSEASRPLHF.